In its sample, the clone carrying this T cell receptor (beta chain) was seen a few times. This specimen comes from a study of cytomegalovirus exposure and HLA in healthy donors. The PCR was carried out with 60 Vbeta primers and 13 Jbeta primers. The protocol was immunoSEQ multiplex PCR, while the TCRdb copy is restricted to in-frame clones and leaves out a portion. Of some 150,000 clones listed, about four fifths are singletons. The sample comprised PBMCs. This TCR was sampled from a woman between 18 and 29 years old in good health and CMV-seropositive.

CDR3 sequence reads: CASRGLAGGRAEQFF. The CDR3 DNA follows: TGTGCCAGCAGGGGACTAGCGGGGGGGCGCGCTGAGCAGTTCTTC. J is TRBJ2-1 and V is TRBV6-1; 16 nucleotides align to TRBD2. Trimming took 6 bases from V and 9 from J; bases not matched to a gene: 5. The CDR3 is made up of 15 amino acids. Germline V CDR1 and CDR2: MNHNS, SASEGT.